One T cell receptor beta chain is described in this entry. The data originate from a study of T cell changes during pregnancy in multiple sclerosis. Using immunoSEQ multiplex PCR, the repertoire was profiled, and TCRdb retains in-frame clones only, with some absent. The sample lists roughly 47,000 clones, around 94% occurring once. The CDR3 length is 18 residues. Germline V gives CDR1 MNHEY, CDR2 SMNVEV (reference sequence). V dropped 1 base and J dropped 0 bases, with 16 bases sitting between them. The input for sequencing was CD8+ T cells from peripheral blood mononuclear cells, taken before pregnancy. The V gene is TRBV27, the J gene TRBJ1-5, with TRBD1 as a possible D gene (6 bases). The clonotype comes from a female donor with multiple sclerosis, enrolled in a pregnancy study. This CDR3 is CASSLFPVAGDSNQPQHF. The CDR3 DNA reads as TGTGCCAGCAGTTTATTCCCGGTGGCAGGGGATAGCAATCAGCCCCAGCATTTT.